This T cell receptor (beta chain) was profiled in a study of beta chain features in type 1 diabetes. Study observations and caveats: Moderate but significant shortening of TCRB CDR3s was recorded in all four CD4+ subsets from Type 1 diabetes patients.

All of the isolated RNA was reverse transcribed, so expressed TCRB transcripts were sequenced. Sequenced naive, central memory and regulatory T cell samples produced an average of roughly 3.6 million reads. Some clones are missing from TCRdb's copy, which holds only in-frame ones; the method was immunoSEQ multiplex PCR. The sample has 500,000 to 700,000 clones; less than 20% are singletons. V gave up 1 base and J gave up 7 bases, with 9 bases separating them. The CDR3 loop spans 13 amino acids. Germline CDR1 and CDR2: SGHNT and YYREEE (reference sequence). Only a few counts were recorded for this clone. No antigen is known for it. Only one heparinised blood draw was taken per donor, and its volume averaged about 120 mL.

The rearrangement links TRBV5-4 to TRBJ2-1; D remains ambiguous. The sequencing sample was made of naive CD4+ T cells from blood. The clonotype originates from a man aged 18 to 35 in good health. CDR3 sequence reads: CASSLPRLNEQFF. The CDR3 coding sequence is TGTGCCAGCAGCTTGCCCCGATTGAATGAGCAGTTCTTC.